One sample yielded the 18 T cell receptor beta chains listed below, sequenced in a study of cytomegalovirus exposure and HLA in healthy donors. Some clones are missing from TCRdb's copy, which holds only in-frame ones; the method was immunoSEQ multiplex PCR. The data show about 120,000 clones, 89% seen once. Input material: PBMCs. The receptors were gathered from a woman under 30 in good health and CMV-seronegative.

The V and J genes are TRBV6-4 and TRBJ1-5; D remains ambiguous. Germline V gene sequence: CDR1 MRHNA, CDR2 SNTAGT. This CDR3 is built from 13 residues. V gave up 3 bases and J gave up 3 bases, with 6 bases separating them. CDR3 coding DNA: TGTGCCAGCAGTGAAACAGTCAATCAGCCCCAGCATTTT. Its translation: CASSETVNQPQHF.

The chain is built from TRBV4-2 and TRBJ2-2, with 12 nucleotides matching TRBD2. The V and J ends lost 1 base and 4 bases, in that order; junction bases with no gene match: 10. From germline, CDR1 is LGHNA and CDR2 YNFKEQ. This CDR3 contains 19 residues. CDR3 region: CASSQARLAGGIGTGELFF. CDR3 nucleotides: TGTGCCAGCAGCCAAGCCCGTCTAGCGGGAGGGATTGGCACCGGGGAGCTGTTTTTT.

V is TRBV19 and J is TRBJ2-1; the D gene is possibly TRBD2 (5 bases). The V end was cut by 5 bases, the J end by 0 bases, with 14 bases between. Germline CDR1 is LNHDA and CDR2 is SQIVND (reference sequence). The CDR3 is 16 amino acids. In nucleotides, the CDR3 is TGTGCCAGTAGTCCTATAGCGCGGAGCTCCTACAATGAGCAGTTCTTC. This translates into CASSPIARSSYNEQFF.

The V gene is TRBV19, the J gene TRBJ2-3; 9 nucleotides agree with TRBD1. V lost 10 bases to trimming and J lost 3 bases; unmatched junction nucleotides: 5. The CDR3 consists of 13 residues. Germline V lookup: CDR1 LNHDA, CDR2 SQIVND (reference sequence). CDR3 sequence reads: CAIAGTGTDTQYF. Here the CDR3 DNA reads TGTGCCATCGCCGGGACAGGGACAGATACGCAGTATTTT.

This clone occurred once. This sequence joins TRBV6-1 and TRBJ1-5; D is unresolved. Germline V gene sequence: CDR1 MNHNS, CDR2 SASEGT. The ends were cut back, 3 bases at V and 6 bases at J, with 6 bases in the middle. CDR3 length equals 12 residues. The CDR3 bases are TGTGCCAGCAGTGACGGTGGTCAGCCCCAGCATTTT. Translating it yields CASSDGGQPQHF.

The gene calls are TRBV4-2 and TRBJ2-7; TRBD2 aligns across 7 bases. This CDR3 contains 18 residues. V dropped 1 base and J dropped 2; count of bases not matched to a gene: 14. Per the germline V gene, CDR1 is LGHNA and CDR2 is YNFKEQ. The CDR3, as DNA: TGTGCCAGCAGCCAAGTCCCAACTGTTGCGGGAGTGGCCTACGAGCAGTACTTC. Residues: CASSQVPTVAGVAYEQYF.

V gene TRBV7-2 combines with J gene TRBJ1-1, with D unresolved. Trimming removed 4 bases from V and 0 bases from J, with 9 bases in between. Germline-derived CDR1 and CDR2 are SGHTA and FQGNSA. The CDR3 is 14 amino acids. For the CDR3, the DNA is TGTGCCAGCAGCTCCCACGCTATGAACACTGAAGCTTTCTTT. This sequence encodes CASSSHAMNTEAFF.

V gene TRBV28 combines with J gene TRBJ2-1; 7 nucleotides align to TRBD2. In germline, CDR1 is MDHEN, CDR2 SYDVKM. V lost 4 bases to trimming and J lost 12 bases; unmatched junction nucleotides: 15. There are 15 residues in the CDR3. CDR3 loop: CASSWTSGAYGGQFF. The CDR3 coding sequence is TGTGCCAGCAGTTGGACTAGTGGGGCCTATGGGGGGCAGTTCTTC.

Details on this clone: One end of the junction does not line up with germline, which may come from a read error. The chain combines TRBV28 with TRBJ1-2; D remains ambiguous. Germline V gene data show CDR1 as MDHEN and CDR2 as SYDVKM. The CDR3 covers 12 residues. The CDR3: CATGVNNSGYTF. The DNA of the CDR3 is TGTGCCACCGGAGTGAACAACTCTGGCTACACCTTC.

The V call is TRBV18, the J call TRBJ2-3, with D possibly matching TRBD2 (5 bases). V lost 4 bases and J lost 2, with 13 bases in between. Germline assignment: CDR1 KGHSH and CDR2 LQKENI. This CDR3 region has 15 residues. CDR3 sequence: CASSLRGRTTDTQYF. The CDR3 region has the DNA TGTGCCAGCTCACTGAGAGGGCGTACCACAGATACGCAGTATTTT.

CDR3 nucleotide sequence: TGTGCCAGCAGCCACTTACAGGGAAATGAGCAGTTCTTC. This sequence encodes CASSHLQGNEQFF. The rearrangement joins TRBV5-4 to TRBJ2-1, with D possibly TRBD1 on 6 matching bases. The CDR3 is made up of 13 amino acids. The germline V and J ends were trimmed by 4 bases and 7 bases, with 12 bases remaining between them. Germline-derived CDR1 and CDR2 are SGHNT and YYREEE (reference sequence).

This sequence joins TRBV30 and TRBJ1-1; tentatively, D is TRBD1 (6 bases). The CDR3 is 17 residues long. Trimming stripped 0 bases from V and 3 bases from J, with 20 bases between. Germline V gives CDR1 GTSNPN, CDR2 SVGIG (reference sequence). CDR3 sequence reads: CAWSVSWGPMSHTEAFF. CDR3 sequence (DNA): TGTGCCTGGAGTGTTTCATGGGGGCCGATGTCGCACACTGAAGCTTTCTTT. Supplemented by reference TRBV30 and TRBJ1-1, the full variable domain reads SQTIHQWPATLVQPVGSPLSLECTVEGTSNPNLYWYRQAAGRGLQLLFYSVGIGQISSEVPQNLSASRPQDRQFILSSKKLLLSDSGFYLCAWSVSWGPMSHTEAFFGQGTRLTVV.

The V gene is TRBV6-5, the J gene TRBJ1-1; 8 bases fit TRBD1. The CDR3 covers 15 residues. The germline gives CDR1 MNHEY, CDR2 SVGAGI. Trimming cost V 0 bases and J 4 bases; bases outside gene matches: 4. The CDR3 nucleotides are TGTGCCAGCAGTTACTCGTCTACAGGGGGCACTGAAGCTTTCTTT. Its translation is CASSYSSTGGTEAFF.

The chain uses TRBV18 and TRBJ2-3, with TRBD1 identical over 11 bases. V was clipped by 2 bases and J by 2 bases; unmatched bases: 6. Germline lookup yields CDR1 KGHSH and CDR2 LQKENI. This CDR3 is 17 amino acids long. Here the CDR3 reads CASSPSRTGGFTDTQYF. As DNA, the CDR3 is TGTGCCAGCTCACCATCCCGGACAGGGGGCTTCACAGATACGCAGTATTTT. Combining the CDR3 with reference TRBV18 and TRBJ2-3 gives the whole variable domain NAGVMQNPRHLVRRRGQEARLRCSPMKGHSHVYWYRQLPEEGLKFMVYLQKENIIDESGMPKERFSAEFPKEGPSILRIQQVVRGDSAAYFCASSPSRTGGFTDTQYFGPGTRLTVL.

This clone was counted between two and nine times. At one end, the junction sequence differs from germline, possibly due to a read error. The chain uses TRBV4-2 and TRBJ2-2; TRBD2 matches at 8 bases. The CDR3 runs to 16 residues. The germline V gene has CDR1 LGHNA and CDR2 YNFKEQ. CDR3 nucleotides: TGTGCCAACAGCCAAGTAGCGGGAAATGGCACCGGGGAGCTGTTTTTT. Its protein is CANSQVAGNGTGELFF.

This clone was counted a single time. The germline gene is not matched at one end of the junction; a read error may be the cause. The chain uses TRBV13 and TRBJ1-6; no clear D. Germline V lookup: CDR1 PRHDT, CDR2 FYEKMQ (reference sequence). The CDR3 extends over 15 amino acids. The CDR3 here is CASSLGGDYNSPLHF. CDR3 bases: TGTGCCAGCAGCCTAGGTGGAGATTATAATTCACCCCTCCACTTT.

The rearrangement uses TRBV7-9 and TRBJ1-1; D is undetermined. The CDR3 sequence is 15 residues long. Per the germline V gene, CDR1 is SEHNR and CDR2 is FQNEAQ (reference sequence). V lost 5 bases to trimming and J lost 0 bases, with 13 bases between them. The CDR3 DNA sequence: TGTGCCAGCAGCCCGCTCCAGGTTCTGAACACTGAAGCTTTCTTT. It yields the protein CASSPLQVLNTEAFF.

This chain connects TRBV13 to TRBJ2-1; the match to TRBD1 covers 9 bases. V gave up 2 bases and J gave up 3 bases; unmatched junction bases: 2. Germline lookup yields CDR1 PRHDT and CDR2 FYEKMQ (reference sequence). The length of the CDR3 is 15 residues. The CDR3 region is CASSLRDRDYNEQFF. The DNA for the CDR3 is TGTGCCAGCAGCTTAAGGGACAGGGACTACAATGAGCAGTTCTTC.